The following is a TCR beta chain sequence with its context. The data derive from a study of T cells in narcolepsy. The CDR3 sequence is 17 residues long. CDR1 is KGHSH, CDR2 LQKENI, per germline. Trimming cost V 2 bases and J 4 bases, with 18 bases left between them. Measured with immunoSEQ multiplex PCR; TCRdb has only the in-frame clones, and not every one. The sample gives about 27,000 clones, around nine tenths of which show up once; roughly 1.1% is in the top ten. The chain is built from TRBV18 and TRBJ1-5; D gene unclear. The sequence was obtained from a human donor with narcolepsy. Sequencing input: CD45RA- memory CD4+ T cells from PBMCs. CDR3 in amino acids: CASSPGGYGSRNQPQHF. As DNA, the CDR3 is TGTGCCAGCTCACCAGGCGGGTATGGGTCCAGGAATCAGCCCCAGCATTTT.